Below are 22 T cell receptor beta chains sequenced from a single sample in a study of blood T cell repertoires in COVID-19. The repertoire was sequenced with immunoSEQ multiplex PCR; TCRdb's copy has only in-frame clones and lacks some. Among under 350,000 clones listed, around 90% were seen once. The sequencing sample was made of PBMCs or T cells enriched from blood (not recorded which). These receptor sequences come from a middle-aged woman who had recovered from COVID-19.

The J gene is TRBJ2-2, the V gene TRBV4-1, with TRBD1 matching 7 bases. The CDR3 consists of 16 residues. Germline-derived CDR1 and CDR2 are MGHRA and YSYEKL. With V trimmed by 0 bases and J by 5 bases, 6 bases remained unmatched. Here the CDR3 reads CASSQDDRVETGELFF. The CDR3 DNA reads TGCGCCAGCAGCCAAGATGACAGGGTGGAGACCGGGGAGCTGTTTTTT.

CDR3 loop: CASSENGSGNTIYF. In nucleotides, the CDR3 is TGCGCCAGCAGTGAGAACGGCTCTGGAAACACCATATATTTT. V usage is TRBV10-1 and J usage is TRBJ1-3; no definite D call. With 2 bases removed from V and 0 bases from J, the gap between germline ends came to 5 bases. The CDR3 has 14 amino acids. Looked up from germline, CDR1 is WNHNN and CDR2 is SYGVQD (reference sequence).

The chain joins TRBV5-1 to TRBJ2-1, with D perhaps matching TRBD2 (5 bases). Trimming cost V 4 bases and J 7 bases, with 18 bases left between them. The CDR3 sequence is 15 residues long. CDR1 SGHRS and CDR2 YFSETQ come from the germline V gene. The CDR3 is CASSPRDSTGNEQFF. CDR3 DNA sequence: TGCGCCAGCAGCCCTCGTGACTCAACGGGGAATGAGCAGTTCTTC.

The chain carries TRBV14 and TRBJ2-7, with 10 bases that match TRBD1. CDR1 and CDR2 from the germline V gene are SGHDN and FVKESK. The J segment lost 9 bases and the V segment lost 0 bases, leaving 5 bases of the junction unmatched. This CDR3 is 14 amino acids long. CDR3 DNA: TGTGCCAGCAGCCAAGATTGGGACAGGGGAACGCAGTACTTC. It codes for CASSQDWDRGTQYF.

The chain joins TRBV5-1 to TRBJ1-1, with D unclear. CDR1 and CDR2 (germline): SGHRS, YFSETQ. There are 12 residues in the CDR3. V lost 3 bases to trimming and J lost 8 bases, with 11 bases between them. CDR3 DNA: TGCGCCAGCAGCTCCCCTGGCGGAGAAGCTTTCTTT. It yields the protein CASSSPGGEAFF.

The chain joins TRBV29-1 to TRBJ2-7; D uncertain. Germline values: CDR1 SQVTM, CDR2 ANQGSEA. Trimming removed 4 bases from V and 1 base from J, with 8 bases in between. The CDR3 runs to 12 residues. The CDR3 is CSVVARSYEQYF. The CDR3, as DNA: TGCAGCGTTGTAGCAAGATCCTACGAGCAGTACTTC.

The V call is TRBV7-3, the J call TRBJ1-1, with D possibly TRBD1 on 6 matching bases. The germline gives CDR1 SGHTA, CDR2 FQGTGA. The V end was cut by 5 bases, the J end by 2 bases, with 9 bases between. The CDR3 contains 13 residues. The CDR3 spells CASSMDSNTEAFF. As DNA, the CDR3 is TGTGCCAGCAGCATGGACAGTAACACTGAAGCTTTCTTT.

The V gene is TRBV2, the J gene TRBJ1-1; TRBD1 matches at 8 bases. This CDR3 is 14 amino acids long. The V gene's germline CDR1 is SNHLY and CDR2 FYNNEI. The V and J ends lost 4 bases and 4 bases, in that order; junction bases with no gene match: 5. The CDR3 DNA reads TGTGCCAGCAGTGCATTGACAGGGGCCACTGAAGCTTTCTTT. It encodes CASSALTGATEAFF.

V gene TRBV5-1 combines with J gene TRBJ1-1, with 9 positions matching TRBD1. The CDR3 loop spans 16 amino acids. Trimming took 2 bases from V and 1 from J; bases not matched to a gene: 6. The germline V gene has CDR1 SGHRS and CDR2 YFSETQ. The CDR3, as DNA: TGCGCCAGCAGCTTTATGGGGACAGGGTCGAACACTGAAGCTTTCTTT. Amino acid sequence: CASSFMGTGSNTEAFF.

V usage is TRBV7-9 and J usage is TRBJ1-1; possibly TRBD1 for D (6 bases). CDR1 and CDR2 from the germline V gene are SEHNR and FQNEAQ (reference sequence). There are 15 residues in the CDR3. V gave up 5 bases and J gave up 0 bases, with 13 bases separating them. The CDR3, as DNA: TGTGCCAGCAGCCTTGGGAGACAGGTGAACACTGAAGCTTTCTTT. Translating gives CASSLGRQVNTEAFF.

The rearrangement uses TRBV6-5 and TRBJ2-3, with 7 bases that match TRBD2. The V segment lost 2 bases and the J segment 4 bases; nucleotides outside the gene matches: 6. The CDR3 has 15 residues. Germline lookup yields CDR1 MNHEY and CDR2 SVGAGI. CDR3 sequence: CASSYGGSFADTQYF. CDR3 nucleotide sequence: TGTGCCAGCAGTTACGGCGGGAGTTTTGCAGATACGCAGTATTTT.

This chain connects TRBV3-1 (or the pseudogene TRBV3-2) to TRBJ1-3; D is undetermined. Germline V CDR1 and CDR2: LGHDT, YNNKEL (reference sequence). V lost 1 base and J lost 3, with 7 bases in between. The CDR3 is 14 residues long. The CDR3 protein is CASSQGGFGNTIYF. The CDR3 DNA reads TGTGCCAGCAGCCAAGGTGGCTTTGGAAACACCATATATTTT.

V and J are TRBV6-2 or TRBV6-3 and TRBJ1-5; 8 bases map to TRBD1. Germline trimming cut 5 bases from V and 4 bases from J; bases unmatched to any gene: 4. CDR3 size: 14 residues. Germline V gene data show CDR1 as MNHEY and CDR2 as SVGEGT. The CDR3 DNA reads TGTGCCAGCAGTGGACAGGGCCGGAATCAGCCCCAGCATTTT. Translating it yields CASSGQGRNQPQHF.

This chain links TRBV5-1 with TRBJ2-7, with D possibly matching TRBD2 (6 bases). The CDR3 spans 12 residues. Germline CDR1 is SGHRS and CDR2 is YFSETQ. V lost 4 bases and J 3 bases, leaving 8 bases between the germline ends. The CDR3 coding sequence is TGCGCCAGCAGCCAGCGGGTCTACGAGCAGTACTTC. Protein sequence: CASSQRVYEQYF.

V usage is TRBV5-6 and J usage is TRBJ2-7, with TRBD2 matching 7 bases. Germline V gene lookup returns CDR1 SGHDT and CDR2 YYEEEE. The CDR3 spans 14 residues. The V gene end was trimmed by 0 bases and the J gene end by 3 bases; junction bases not matched to a gene: 3. In nucleotides, the CDR3 is TGTGCCAGCAGCTTGGGCCTAGCGGACTACGAGCAGTACTTC. Protein: CASSLGLADYEQYF.

This chain links TRBV18 with TRBJ2-1; TRBD2 aligns across 7 bases. Germline lookup yields CDR1 KGHSH and CDR2 LQKENI. Trimming removed 1 base from V and 0 bases from J; junction bases left unmatched: 6. This CDR3 region has 17 residues. In nucleotides, the CDR3 is TGTGCCAGCTCACCACGGAGCGGCGGGAGCTCCTACAATGAGCAGTTCTTC. Encoded protein: CASSPRSGGSSYNEQFF. Full variable domain (outside the CDR3, taken from reference TRBV18 and TRBJ2-1): NAGVMQNPRHLVRRRGQEARLRCSPMKGHSHVYWYRQLPEEGLKFMVYLQKENIIDESGMPKERFSAEFPKEGPSILRIQQVVRGDSAAYFCASSPRSGGSSYNEQFFGPGTRLTVL.

V is TRBV6-5 and J is TRBJ2-5; the D gene is possibly TRBD2 (6 bases). V was shortened by 0 bases and J by 5 bases, with 10 bases between the two germline ends. Germline V gene lookup returns CDR1 MNHEY and CDR2 SVGAGI. The CDR3 length is 14 residues. CDR3 protein: CASSYSLGGETQYF. CDR3 sequence (DNA): TGTGCCAGCAGTTACTCATTAGGAGGGGAGACCCAGTACTTC.

The gene calls are TRBV19 and TRBJ2-2; possible D gene TRBD1, 6 bases. CDR1 and CDR2 (germline): LNHDA, SQIVND (reference sequence). The CDR3 length is 15 residues. V shed 8 bases and J shed 1 base, with 14 bases lying between them. CDR3 amino acids: CASCRRTENTGELFF. The CDR3 nucleotides are TGTGCCAGTTGTCGGCGGACAGAGAACACCGGGGAGCTGTTTTTT.

The J gene is TRBJ2-1, the V gene TRBV14, with 7 bases fitting TRBD1. CDR1 SGHDN and CDR2 FVKESK come from the germline V gene. Losses at the gene ends were 3 bases for V and 9 bases for J; bases not matched to a gene: 14. The CDR3 contains 16 residues. Written as DNA, the CDR3 is TGTGCCAGCAGCCAGACAGACAGGGCACCTTTCGGTGAGCAGTTCTTC. Translating it yields CASSQTDRAPFGEQFF.

Points on this clone: Other DNA sequences in this specimen translate into the identical CDR3. This chain uses TRBV5-1 with TRBJ1-1; 9 positions agree with TRBD1. The V and J ends lost 4 bases and 4 bases, in that order; junction bases with no gene match: 5. Per the germline V gene, CDR1 is SGHRS and CDR2 is YFSETQ. This CDR3 comprises 14 residues. The CDR3 DNA follows: TGCGCCAGCAGCGTACAGGGGGCAGGCACTGAAGCTTTCTTT. The encoded protein is CASSVQGAGTEAFF.

V is TRBV5-4 and J is TRBJ1-3; a weak D match, TRBD1 (6 bases). The ends were cut back, 0 bases at V and 0 bases at J, with 13 bases in the middle. Germline CDR1 reads SGHNT; CDR2 reads YYREEE (reference sequence). The CDR3 contains 17 residues. The CDR3: CASSLGQGLSSGNTIYF. As DNA, the CDR3 is TGTGCCAGCAGCTTGGGTCAGGGGCTATCCTCTGGAAACACCATATATTTT.

The genes are TRBV19 and TRBJ1-5; D not certain. The germline V and J ends were trimmed by 3 bases and 3 bases, with 12 bases remaining between them. Germline V gene sequence: CDR1 LNHDA, CDR2 SQIVND (reference sequence). The CDR3 sequence is 15 residues long. CDR3 bases: TGTGCCAGTAGTATTGTAGCAAGAGACAATCAGCCCCAGCATTTT. This sequence encodes CASSIVARDNQPQHF.